This entry describes one TCR beta chain. In terms of age and location, participants ranged from roughly 18 to 90 years and lived in around 22 US areas. Deletions cut 1 base from V and 6 bases from J, with 15 bases between. CDR3 length: 15 residues. The germline V gene has CDR1 MNHEY and CDR2 SVGAGI. This table comes from immunoSEQ multiplex PCR, and its TCRdb copy is limited to in-frame clones, with some not included. The table has 400,000 to 450,000 clones, about nine tenths seen once. This specimen comes from a study of blood T cell repertoires in COVID-19. Sequences were obtained from PBMCs or T cells enriched from blood (not recorded which). The chain carries TRBV6-5 and TRBJ1-2; weak D call: TRBD1 (6 bases). The receptor was isolated from a man younger than 35 who had recovered from COVID-19. The CDR3 sequence is CASSYFKQGRDGYTF. CDR3 DNA sequence: TGTGCCAGCAGTTACTTTAAACAGGGTCGAGATGGCTACACCTTC.